These 6 T cell receptor beta chains came from one sample sequenced in a study of T cell responses to AZD1222 COVID-19 vaccine. Profiled with immunoSEQ multiplex PCR; TCRdb holds only in-frame clones, not every one. The table has approximately 70,000 clones, 80% seen once. Source: peripheral blood, taken 28 days after the second AZD1222 dose. Every receptor here comes from an adult who received the AZD1222 COVID-19 vaccine.

The chain carries TRBV6-4 and TRBJ2-1, with a possible D match to TRBD2 (6 bases). This CDR3 region has 16 residues. The V gene's germline CDR1 is MRHNA and CDR2 SNTAGT. V was cut by 3 bases and J by 0 bases, with 12 bases left in between. This CDR3 is CASSESAGSSYNEQFF. The CDR3 region has the DNA TGTGCCAGCAGTGAATCGGCGGGGAGCTCCTACAATGAGCAGTTCTTC.

V gene TRBV15 combines with J gene TRBJ2-2; TRBD2 matches at 10 bases. Per germline, CDR1 LNHNV and CDR2 YYDKDF (reference sequence). This CDR3 is built from 16 residues. V gave up 3 bases and J gave up 5 bases; unmatched junction bases: 6. CDR3 sequence reads: CATSSPGLARTGELFF. CDR3 coding DNA: TGTGCCACCAGCAGTCCGGGACTAGCGCGAACCGGGGAGCTGTTTTTT.

CDR3 residues: CAGKRQGNSPLHF. CDR3 DNA: TGTGCCGGGAAGAGACAGGGAAATTCACCCCTCCACTTT. The rearrangement joins TRBV30 to TRBJ1-6; 7 bases map to TRBD1. The CDR3 totals 13 residues. V lost 8 bases and J lost 7; bases outside the gene matches: 8. Looked up from germline, CDR1 is GTSNPN and CDR2 is SVGIG (reference sequence).

This chain connects TRBV19 to TRBJ2-7; D remains ambiguous. V shed 5 bases and J shed 3 bases, with 8 bases lying between them. This CDR3 is 12 amino acids long. The V gene's germline CDR1 is LNHDA and CDR2 SQIVND (reference sequence). The CDR3 nucleotides read TGTGCCAGTAGTTCACTGGGCTACGAGCAGTACTTC. Protein: CASSSLGYEQYF.

The genes are TRBV7-2 and TRBJ1-2, with TRBD1 as a possible D gene (5 bases). The CDR3 has 14 amino acids. Trimming shortened V by 1 base and J by 6 bases, and 12 bases separated the two germline ends. Per germline, CDR1 SGHTA and CDR2 FQGNSA. CDR3 nucleotide sequence: TGTGCCAGCAGCTTAGGGGGGACCAGCAATGGCTACACCTTC. Protein product: CASSLGGTSNGYTF.

The genes are TRBV6-1 and TRBJ1-5, with D unresolved. The V and J ends lost 3 bases and 0 bases respectively, with 15 bases between them. This CDR3 contains 17 residues. Germline-derived CDR1 and CDR2 are MNHNS and SASEGT. CDR3 region: CASSEVGGWASNQPQHF. The CDR3 DNA reads as TGTGCCAGCAGTGAGGTAGGTGGATGGGCTAGCAATCAGCCCCAGCATTTT.